The T cell receptor (beta chain) described here comes from a study of blood T cell repertoires in COVID-19. As for the study in general: PBMCs, B-cell-depleted T cells, or T cells were the source of the cDNA or gDNA that made up the material.

Authors' analysis steps: Counts of nucleated cells, estimated from reference gene primer amplification, were obtained. Profiling relied on immunoSEQ multiplex PCR, and the TCRdb table lists in-frame clones only, not all of them. D and trimming come from the DNA, and the V and J calls and clone size come from that table. In the table there are fewer than 350,000 clones, 89% of which are singletons. Which cohort a participant joined came from the clinical history participants gave. V lost 8 bases, J lost 8 bases, and 10 bases stayed unmatched. Germline CDR1 is MDHEN and CDR2 is SYDVKM. This CDR3 is built from 14 residues.

The chain carries TRBV28 and TRBJ1-2; 11 bases match TRBD1. The sequenced sample was PBMCs or T cells enriched from blood (not recorded which). This clonotype was sampled from a man aged 55 to 70 who had recovered from COVID-19. CDR3 nucleotides: TGTGCCAGCGCGGACAGGGGGCCGGGATTGGGCTACACCTTC. Translating it yields CASADRGPGLGYTF.